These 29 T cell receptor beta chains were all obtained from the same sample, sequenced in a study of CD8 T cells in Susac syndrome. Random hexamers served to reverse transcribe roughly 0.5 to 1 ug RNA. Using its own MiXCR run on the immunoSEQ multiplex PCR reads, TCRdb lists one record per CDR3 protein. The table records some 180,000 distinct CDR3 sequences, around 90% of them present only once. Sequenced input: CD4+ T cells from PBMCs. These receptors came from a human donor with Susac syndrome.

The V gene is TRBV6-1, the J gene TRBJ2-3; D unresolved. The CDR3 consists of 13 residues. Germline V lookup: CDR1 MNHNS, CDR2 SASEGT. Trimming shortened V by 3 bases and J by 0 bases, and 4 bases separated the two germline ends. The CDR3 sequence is CASSEDSTDTQYF. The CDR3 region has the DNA TGTGCCAGCAGTGAGGATAGCACAGATACGCAGTATTTT.

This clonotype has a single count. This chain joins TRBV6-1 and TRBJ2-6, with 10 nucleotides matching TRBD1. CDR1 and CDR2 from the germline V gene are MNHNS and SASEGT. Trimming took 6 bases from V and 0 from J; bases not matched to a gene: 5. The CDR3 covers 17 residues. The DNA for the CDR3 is TGTGCCAGCAGCTGGACAGGGGGGAGCTCTGGGGCCAACGTCCTGACTTTC. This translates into CASSWTGGSSGANVLTF.

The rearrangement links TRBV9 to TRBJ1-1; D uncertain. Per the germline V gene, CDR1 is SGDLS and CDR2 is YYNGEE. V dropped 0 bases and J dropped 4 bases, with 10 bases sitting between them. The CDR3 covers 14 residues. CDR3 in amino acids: CASSVGVGRTEAFF. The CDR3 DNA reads TGTGCCAGCAGCGTAGGTGTTGGGCGCACTGAAGCTTTCTTT.

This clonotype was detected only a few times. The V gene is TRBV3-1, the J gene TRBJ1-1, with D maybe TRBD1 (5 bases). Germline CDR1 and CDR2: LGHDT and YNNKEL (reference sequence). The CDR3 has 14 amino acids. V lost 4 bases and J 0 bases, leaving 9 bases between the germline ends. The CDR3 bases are TGTGCCAGCAGCCGGGGCTCCTTGAACACTGAAGCTTTCTTT. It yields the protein CASSRGSLNTEAFF.

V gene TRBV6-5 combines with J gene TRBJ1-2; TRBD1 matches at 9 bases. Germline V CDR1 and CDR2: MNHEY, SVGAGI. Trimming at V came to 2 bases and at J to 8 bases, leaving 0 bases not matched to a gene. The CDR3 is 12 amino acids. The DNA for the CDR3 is TGTGCCAGCAGTTACGGGACAGGGGGCTACACCTTC. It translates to CASSYGTGGYTF.

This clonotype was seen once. The CDR3 DNA is TGTGCCAGCAGCCAAGAAGGAAGCGGGCGCCAGATTATTTACGAGCAGTACTTC. Translating gives CASSQEGSGRQIIYEQYF. This chain links TRBV3-1 with TRBJ2-7, with D perhaps matching TRBD2 (6 bases). The CDR3 consists of 18 residues. V was pared by 0 bases and J by 4 bases, with 22 bases between. Germline lookup yields CDR1 LGHDT and CDR2 YNNKEL (reference sequence).

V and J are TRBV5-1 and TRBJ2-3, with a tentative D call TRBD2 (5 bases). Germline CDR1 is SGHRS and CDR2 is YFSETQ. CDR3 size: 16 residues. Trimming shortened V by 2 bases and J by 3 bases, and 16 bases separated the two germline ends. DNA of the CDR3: TGCGCCAGCAGCTTCTCGAGGGCCCTTGGGACAGATACGCAGTATTTT. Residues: CASSFSRALGTDTQYF.

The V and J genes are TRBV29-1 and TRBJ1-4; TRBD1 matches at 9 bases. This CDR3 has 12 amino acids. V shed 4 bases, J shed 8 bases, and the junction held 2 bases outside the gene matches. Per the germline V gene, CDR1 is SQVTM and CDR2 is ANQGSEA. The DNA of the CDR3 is TGCAGCGTTGGGACAGGGGAGGAAAAACTGTTTTTT. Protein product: CSVGTGEEKLFF.

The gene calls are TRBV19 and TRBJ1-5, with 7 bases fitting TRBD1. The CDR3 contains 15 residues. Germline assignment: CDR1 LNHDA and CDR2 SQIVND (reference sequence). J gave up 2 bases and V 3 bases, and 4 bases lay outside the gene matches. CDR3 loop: CASSIDREGNQPQHF. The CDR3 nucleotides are TGTGCCAGTAGTATCGACAGGGAAGGCAATCAGCCCCAGCATTTT.

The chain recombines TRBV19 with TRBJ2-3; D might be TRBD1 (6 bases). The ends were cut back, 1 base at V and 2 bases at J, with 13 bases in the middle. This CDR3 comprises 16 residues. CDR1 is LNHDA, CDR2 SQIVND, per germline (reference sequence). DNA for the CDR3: TGTGCCAGTAGTATAGCCCTGAGGGGACACACAGATACGCAGTATTTT. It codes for CASSIALRGHTDTQYF.

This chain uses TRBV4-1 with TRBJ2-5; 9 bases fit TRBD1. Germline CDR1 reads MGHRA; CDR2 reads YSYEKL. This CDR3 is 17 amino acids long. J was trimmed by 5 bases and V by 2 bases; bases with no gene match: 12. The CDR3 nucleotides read TGCGCCAGCAGCCAACCCCCGGGACAGGGCGGTGGGGAGACCCAGTACTTC. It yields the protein CASSQPPGQGGGETQYF.

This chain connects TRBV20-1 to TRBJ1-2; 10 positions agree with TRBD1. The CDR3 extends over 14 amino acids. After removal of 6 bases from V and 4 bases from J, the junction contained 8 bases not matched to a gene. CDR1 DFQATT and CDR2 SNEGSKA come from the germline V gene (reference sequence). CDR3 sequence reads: CSALRTGGIYGYTF. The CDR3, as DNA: TGCAGTGCGCTTAGGACAGGGGGAATCTATGGCTACACCTTC.

The CDR3 here is CAISRGLAGEGQETQYF. The CDR3, as DNA: TGTGCCATCAGTCGAGGACTAGCGGGAGAAGGACAAGAGACCCAGTACTTC. The chain uses TRBV10-3 and TRBJ2-5, with 13 bases lining up with TRBD2. CDR3 size: 17 residues. Unmatched junction bases numbered 8, after V lost 5 bases and J lost 2 bases. Germline values: CDR1 ENHRY, CDR2 SYGVKD.

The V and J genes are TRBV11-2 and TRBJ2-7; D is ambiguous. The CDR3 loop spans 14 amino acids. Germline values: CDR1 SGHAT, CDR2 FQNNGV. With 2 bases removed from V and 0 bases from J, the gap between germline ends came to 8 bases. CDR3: CASSLHGISYEQYF. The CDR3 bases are TGTGCCAGCAGCTTACATGGGATCTCCTACGAGCAGTACTTC.

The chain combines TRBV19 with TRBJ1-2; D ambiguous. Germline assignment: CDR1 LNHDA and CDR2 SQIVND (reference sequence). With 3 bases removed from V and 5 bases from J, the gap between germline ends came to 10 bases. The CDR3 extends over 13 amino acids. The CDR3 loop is CASSIRQEYGYTF. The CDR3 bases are TGTGCCAGTAGTATTCGTCAGGAATATGGCTACACCTTC.

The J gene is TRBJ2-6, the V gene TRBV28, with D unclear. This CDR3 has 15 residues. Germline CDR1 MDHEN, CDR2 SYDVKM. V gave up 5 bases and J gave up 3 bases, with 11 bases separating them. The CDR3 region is CASSQTISGANVLTF. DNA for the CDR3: TGTGCCAGCAGTCAGACCATAAGTGGGGCCAACGTCCTGACTTTC.

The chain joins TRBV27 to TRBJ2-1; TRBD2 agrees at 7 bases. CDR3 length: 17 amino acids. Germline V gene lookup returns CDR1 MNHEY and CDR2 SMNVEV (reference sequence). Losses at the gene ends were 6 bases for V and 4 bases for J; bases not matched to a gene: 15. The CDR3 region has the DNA TGTGCCAGCAGAGGGGCCCCGACTAGCCCCCTTTACAATGAGCAGTTCTTC. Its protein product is CASRGAPTSPLYNEQFF.

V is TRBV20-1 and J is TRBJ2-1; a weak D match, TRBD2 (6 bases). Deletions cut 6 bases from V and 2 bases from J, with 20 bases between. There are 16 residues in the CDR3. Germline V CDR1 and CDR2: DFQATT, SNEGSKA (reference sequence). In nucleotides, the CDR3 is TGCAGTGCGGAGCACGGAGGTAGCGGTCCCTACAATGAGCAGTTCTTC. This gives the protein CSAEHGGSGPYNEQFF.

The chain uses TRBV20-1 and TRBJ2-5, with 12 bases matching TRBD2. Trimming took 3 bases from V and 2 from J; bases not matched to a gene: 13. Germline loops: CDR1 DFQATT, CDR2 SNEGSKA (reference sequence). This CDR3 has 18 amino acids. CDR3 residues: CSASHHGLAGTLQETQYF. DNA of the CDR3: TGCAGTGCTAGCCACCATGGACTAGCGGGGACCCTTCAAGAGACCCAGTACTTC.

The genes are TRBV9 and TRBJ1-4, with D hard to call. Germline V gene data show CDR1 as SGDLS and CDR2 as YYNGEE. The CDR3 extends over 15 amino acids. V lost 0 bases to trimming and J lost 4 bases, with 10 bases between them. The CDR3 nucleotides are TGTGCCAGCAGCGTAGCAGGTCGCAGTAATGAAAAACTGTTTTTT. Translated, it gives CASSVAGRSNEKLFF.

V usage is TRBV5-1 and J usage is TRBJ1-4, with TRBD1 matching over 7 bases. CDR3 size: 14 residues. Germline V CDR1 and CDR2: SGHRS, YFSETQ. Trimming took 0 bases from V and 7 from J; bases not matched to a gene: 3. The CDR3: CASSLEGAVEKLFF. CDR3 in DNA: TGCGCCAGCAGCTTGGAGGGGGCCGTTGAAAAACTGTTTTTT.

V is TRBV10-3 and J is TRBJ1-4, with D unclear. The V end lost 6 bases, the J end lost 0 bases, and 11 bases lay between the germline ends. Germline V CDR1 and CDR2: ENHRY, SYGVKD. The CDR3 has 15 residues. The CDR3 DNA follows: TGTGCCATCAGCCCCGGTGGGGCAACTAATGAAAAACTGTTTTTT. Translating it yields CAISPGGATNEKLFF.

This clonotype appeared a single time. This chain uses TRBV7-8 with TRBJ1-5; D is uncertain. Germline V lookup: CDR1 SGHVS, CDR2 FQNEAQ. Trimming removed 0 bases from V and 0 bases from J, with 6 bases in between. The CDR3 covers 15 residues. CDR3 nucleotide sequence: TGTGCCAGCAGCTTAGCAGGTTATAGCAATCAGCCCCAGCATTTT. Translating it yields CASSLAGYSNQPQHF.

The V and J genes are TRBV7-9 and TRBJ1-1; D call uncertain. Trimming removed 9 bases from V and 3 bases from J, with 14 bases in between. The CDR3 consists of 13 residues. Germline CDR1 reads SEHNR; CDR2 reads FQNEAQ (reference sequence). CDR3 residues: CASSRTSDTEAFF. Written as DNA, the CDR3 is TGTGCCAGTTCGAGGACGTCGGACACTGAAGCTTTCTTT.

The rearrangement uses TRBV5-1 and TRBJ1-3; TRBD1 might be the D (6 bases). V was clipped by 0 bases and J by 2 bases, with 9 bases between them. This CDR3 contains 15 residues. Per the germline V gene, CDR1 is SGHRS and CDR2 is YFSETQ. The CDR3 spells CASSLADRTGNTIYF. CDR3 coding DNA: TGCGCCAGCAGCTTGGCAGACAGGACTGGAAACACCATATATTTT.

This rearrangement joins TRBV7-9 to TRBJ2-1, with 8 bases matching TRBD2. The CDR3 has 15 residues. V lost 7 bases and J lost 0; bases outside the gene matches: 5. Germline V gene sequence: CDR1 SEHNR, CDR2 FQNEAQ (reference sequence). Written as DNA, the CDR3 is TGTGCCAGCATTTTAGCGGGGTTCTCCTACAATGAGCAGTTCTTC. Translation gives CASILAGFSYNEQFF.

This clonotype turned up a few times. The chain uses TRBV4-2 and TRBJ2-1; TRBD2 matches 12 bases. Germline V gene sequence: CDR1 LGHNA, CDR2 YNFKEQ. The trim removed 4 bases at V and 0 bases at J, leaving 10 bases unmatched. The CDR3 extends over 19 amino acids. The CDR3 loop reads CASSPQGLAGGHSYNEQFF. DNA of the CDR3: TGTGCCAGCAGCCCTCAGGGGCTAGCGGGGGGGCACTCCTACAATGAGCAGTTCTTC.

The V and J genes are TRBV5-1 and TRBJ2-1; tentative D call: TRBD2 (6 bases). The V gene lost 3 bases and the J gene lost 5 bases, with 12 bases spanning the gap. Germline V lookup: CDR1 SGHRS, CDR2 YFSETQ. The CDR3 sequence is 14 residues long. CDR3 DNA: TGCGCCAGCAGCTGGGGGGATATCGACAATGAGCAGTTCTTC. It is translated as CASSWGDIDNEQFF.

CDR3 DNA: TGTGCCACCAGTGATTTGGCGGGACAGGGTAAAGAGACCCAGTACTTC. This gives the protein CATSDLAGQGKETQYF. This chain uses TRBV24-1 with TRBJ2-5; 9 nucleotides line up with TRBD1. The CDR3 length is 16 residues. Germline V gene data show CDR1 as KGHDR and CDR2 as SFDVKD. Trimming cost V 0 bases and J 3 bases; bases outside gene matches: 4.